The text below deals with one T cell receptor beta chain. Its antigen is still unknown. This CDR3 region has 15 residues. Trimming left V 5 bases short and J 2 bases short, with 13 bases between. CDR1 and CDR2 from the germline V gene are SGHTA and FQGNSA. This entry is derived from a study of response to subunit inactivated influenza vaccine. TCRdb reprocessed the RT-PCR reads via MiXCR and lists one record per CDR3 protein. The sample lists hundreds of thousands of distinct CDR3 sequences, under 20% occurring once. Overall study results and limits: Only a handful of new T cells, the authors suggested, are recruited with each seasonal influenza vaccination.

This TCR came from a man aged 45-65 years who received an inactivated influenza vaccine. This chain joins TRBV7-2 and TRBJ2-1; D possibly matches TRBD1 or TRBD2 (5 bases each). Specimen: PBMCs from blood, collected 5 days after vaccination. The CDR3 is CASSLGRGTYNEQFF. CDR3 coding DNA: TGTGCCAGCAGCCTGGGACGGGGAACCTACAATGAGCAGTTCTTC.